This is a list of T cell receptor beta chains from one sample in a study of shared clonotypes between healthy human individuals. Repertoires were generated with immunoSEQ multiplex PCR, while TCRdb's copy carries only in-frame clones and drops some. The data show over 400,000 clones, about 96% seen once. Sample: naive CD4+ T cells sorted from blood. Receptors originate from a woman in her 30s in good health. CDR3s include the opening cysteine and the closing phenylalanine or tryptophan. Fields, in order: clone size, V gene, D gene, J gene, CDR3 DNA, CDR3 protein. The D gene is left open where the match is weak. Only part of the rows carry a size: once, few, many, or a class if the clone is expanded.

size: once
V: TRBV18
D: TRBD1
J: TRBJ1-2
DNA: TGTGCCAGCTCTGCGACAGGGGCGGATGGCTACACCTTC
CDR3: CASSATGADGYTF

size: .
V: TRBV28
D: TRBD2
J: TRBJ2-3
DNA: TGTGCCAGCAGTTTAACTAGCGGAAACACAGATACGCAGTATTTT
CDR3: CASSLTSGNTDTQYF

size: .
V: TRBV5-1
D: .
J: TRBJ2-1
DNA: TGCGCCAGCAGCTTGGCCTTAGCGGACAATGAGCAGTTCTTC
CDR3: CASSLALADNEQFF

size: .
V: TRBV30
D: .
J: TRBJ1-3
DNA: TGTGCCTGGGGACTTGACGGATCTGGAAACACCATATATTTT
CDR3: CAWGLDGSGNTIYF

size: .
V: TRBV27
D: TRBD1
J: TRBJ1-4
DNA: TGTGCCAGCAGTTCGGGACAGCCTGTGGGTGAAAAACTGTTTTTT
CDR3: CASSSGQPVGEKLFF

size: few
V: TRBV7-3
D: .
J: TRBJ1-1
DNA: TGTGCCAGCAGCCTGAACAAGGGCACTGAAGCTTTCTTT
CDR3: CASSLNKGTEAFF

size: few
V: TRBV13
D: .
J: TRBJ2-1
DNA: TGTGCCAGCAAGGGCGGTAACAATGAGCAGTTCTTC
CDR3: CASKGGNNEQFF

size: .
V: TRBV27
D: .
J: TRBJ2-1
DNA: TGTGCCAGCAGTTTAGGAACACTCTACAATGAGCAGTTCTTC
CDR3: CASSLGTLYNEQFF

size: .
V: TRBV27
D: .
J: TRBJ1-1
DNA: TGTGCCAGCAGTTTGCGGGGGCGCCTCACTGAAGCTTTCTTT
CDR3: CASSLRGRLTEAFF

size: .
V: TRBV19
D: TRBD1
J: TRBJ1-5
DNA: TGTGCCAGTAGTATTTTACAGGGGAGGAATCAGCCCCAGCATTTT
CDR3: CASSILQGRNQPQHF

size: .
V: TRBV18
D: TRBD1
J: TRBJ2-7
DNA: TGTGCCAGCTCATACGGACAGGGGGGGGTCTACGAGCAGTACTTC
CDR3: CASSYGQGGVYEQYF